Below are 10 T cell receptor beta chains sequenced from a single sample in a study of T cell responses to AZD1222 COVID-19 vaccine. Using immunoSEQ multiplex PCR, the repertoire was profiled, and TCRdb retains in-frame clones only, with some absent. The sample yields some 150,000 clones, over 75% seen once. The input for sequencing was peripheral blood, taken on day 0 of AZD1222 vaccination. The receptors shown here come from an adult in good health.

This clone has only one observation. This chain joins TRBV6-2 or TRBV6-3 and TRBJ2-5; 7 bases map to TRBD2. Germline-derived CDR1 and CDR2 are MNHEY and SVGEGT. This CDR3 contains 15 residues. The J segment lost 2 bases and the V segment lost 0 bases, leaving 3 bases of the junction unmatched. DNA of the CDR3: TGTGCCAGCAGTTACTCGCGGGGGAAGCAAGAGACCCAGTACTTC. Translating it yields CASSYSRGKQETQYF.

The chain carries TRBV20-1 and TRBJ2-3; 11 nucleotides agree with TRBD2. The CDR3 covers 15 residues. V dropped 3 bases and J dropped 7; count of bases not matched to a gene: 9. The germline gives CDR1 DFQATT, CDR2 SNEGSKA (reference sequence). CDR3 sequence reads: CSASPTSGRDHTQYF. DNA of the CDR3: TGCAGTGCTAGTCCTACTAGCGGGAGAGACCATACGCAGTATTTT.

This chain joins TRBV19 and TRBJ1-2; D uncertain. The CDR3 spans 13 residues. Germline V gives CDR1 LNHDA, CDR2 SQIVND (reference sequence). V lost 7 bases and J lost 4, with 13 bases in between. CDR3 residues: CASTLRTLYGYTF. Written as DNA, the CDR3 is TGTGCCAGTACCCTACGGACCCTCTATGGCTACACCTTC.

V and J are TRBV19 and TRBJ1-1, with a possible D match to TRBD1 (6 bases). Trimming left V 5 bases short and J 1 base short, with 14 bases between. Germline CDR1 LNHDA, CDR2 SQIVND (reference sequence). The CDR3 contains 15 residues. CDR3 nucleotide sequence: TGTGCCAGTAGTGCACCGGGACACCCGAACACTGAAGCTTTCTTT. Its translation: CASSAPGHPNTEAFF. Combining the CDR3 with reference TRBV19 and TRBJ1-1 gives the whole variable domain DGGITQSPKYLFRKEGQNVTLSCEQNLNHDAMYWYRQDPGQGLRLIYYSQIVNDFQKGDIAEGYSVSREKKESFPLTVTSAQKNPTAFYLCASSAPGHPNTEAFFGQGTRLTVV.

The CDR3 reads CASSHPGTGDEQYF. CDR3 bases: TGTGCCAGCAGCCACCCGGGGACAGGGGACGAGCAGTACTTC. V usage is TRBV5-4 and J usage is TRBJ2-7; 10 nucleotides align to TRBD1. Germline lookup yields CDR1 SGHNT and CDR2 YYREEE (reference sequence). Trimming at V came to 4 bases and at J to 5 bases, leaving 6 bases not matched to a gene. This CDR3 is built from 14 residues.

The rearrangement links TRBV19 to TRBJ1-2; 9 bases align to TRBD1. J was trimmed by 4 bases and V by 7 bases; bases with no gene match: 10. This CDR3 has 15 amino acids. CDR1 is LNHDA and CDR2 is SQIVND in the germline V gene (reference sequence). Here the CDR3 reads CASNLVTGGIYGYTF. CDR3 sequence (DNA): TGTGCCAGTAATTTGGTCACAGGGGGCATCTATGGCTACACCTTC.

The chain is built from TRBV7-3 and TRBJ2-2; D is unclear. This CDR3 has 14 amino acids. Germline values: CDR1 SGHTA, CDR2 FQGTGA. V lost 2 bases and J lost 5, with 9 bases in between. CDR3 in amino acids: CASSLFHGTGELFF. The CDR3 nucleotides read TGTGCCAGCAGCTTATTTCATGGTACCGGGGAGCTGTTTTTT.

V gene TRBV2 combines with J gene TRBJ1-1, with 8 bases that match TRBD1. The CDR3 runs to 14 residues. V dropped 5 bases and J dropped 1; count of bases not matched to a gene: 3. Germline CDR1 is SNHLY and CDR2 is FYNNEI. CDR3 in DNA: TGTGCCAGCAGTTACAGGGGGTCGAACACTGAAGCTTTCTTT. Encoded protein: CASSYRGSNTEAFF.

The chain combines TRBV2 with TRBJ2-1; possible D gene TRBD2, 5 bases. Trimming removed 10 bases at V and 8 bases at J, with 21 bases between. Looked up from germline, CDR1 is SNHLY and CDR2 is FYNNEI. The length of the CDR3 is 14 residues. CDR3 region: CANNLGSSPDEQFF. The DNA for the CDR3 is TGTGCCAACAACCTAGGCTCTAGCCCCGATGAGCAGTTCTTC.

The CDR3 loop is CASRTKTQYF. CDR3 nucleotides: TGCGCCAGCAGGACAAAGACCCAGTACTTC. This chain connects TRBV23-1 to TRBJ2-5; D not certain. TRBV23-1 is assigned to the ORF class and has an uncertain function. V was shortened by 6 bases and J by 6 bases, with 5 bases between the two germline ends. The length of the CDR3 is 10 residues.